This TCR beta chain came from a study of T cell responses to AZD1222 COVID-19 vaccine (dated by TCRdb to the early 2020s). Regarding the complete study: TCR sequencing covered some 240 trial participants: about 210 given two doses of AZD1222 and around 26 given two doses of MenACWY control vaccine. Trial participants were enrolled by age into 18-55, 56-69 and 70-plus year subgroups, with 148, 28 and 57 TCR-sequenced participants respectively. The paper's findings and limits, for the study overall: The 56-69-year group was small, and its depth increase did not reach significance, likely because of low power. After two AZD1222 doses, both the breadth and the depth of spike-specific TCRs were significantly higher than at day 0 and than in MenACWY recipients. Conclusions about previously exposed vaccinees are limited because only a handful of AZD1222 recipients were SARS-CoV-2 seropositive at baseline. Most participants were white British and females outnumbered males, and the authors suggested that clonal diversity may have been underestimated. Because no day 14 peak-response samples were available, repertoires were characterized only after the peak T cell response. Reportedly, almost half of the unique spike-specific TCRs recognized epitopes lying outside the regions that are mutated in the B.1.351 and B.1.1.7 variants. The vaccine-associated CD4 TCRs covered the entire spike protein, and the dominant responses fell in regions 160-218 and 743-854.

The meaning of the sample's time point label: about 28 days (+/-7) after the second vaccine dose. AZD1222 recipients whose second dose came at about 4 weeks and those whose second dose came at about 12 weeks were combined into one group, since spike-specific TCR depth and breadth did not differ between the two schedules. Samples from vaccinated people were obtained from the UK trials COV001 and COV002, which included a single-blind randomized controlled phase 2/3 trial of AZD1222 (ChAdOx1 nCoV-19) in healthy adults. For TCRbeta chain sequencing, PBMC samples from trial participants were taken at day 0 and at day 28 after the second dose. From V the trimming removes 2 bases and from J it removes 4 bases, while the gene matches leave 9 bases of the junction unaccounted for. Its CDR3 holds 16 amino acids, cysteine through phenylalanine. Only the CDR3 region is kept as DNA, spanning 48 bases read in frame from base 1. CDR1 and CDR2, looked up from the germline V gene, are MNHNS and SASEGT.

As for this clone: The antigen it recognizes is unknown. Nothing much larger sits one base from this clone, and base qualities are not available.

The CDR3 regions of human TCRbeta chains were analyzed by immunosequencing. In the original analysis: TCRs in the repertoires were matched against a reference library of SARS-CoV-2-specific TCRs that had been generated with the MIRA antigen-specificity platform. Breadth was defined as the fraction of unique TCRs that were SARS-CoV-2-associated, and depth was defined as the fraction of total T cells that were SARS-CoV-2-associated. Using the MIRA data, each spike-specific TCR was mapped to the spike region that the TCR reacts to and placed in a CD4 or CD8 class. Log10-transformed breadth and depth values were compared by one-way ANOVA with Sidak's multiple comparisons tests. TCRdb took over this immuneACCESS table, retaining in-frame rearrangements with V and J assigned. Such tables are incomplete; in checked studies, under half of the missing clones stem from an unresolved V gene, and the remainder is unexplained. V and J calls and clone size are given by that table; D and trimming were obtained from the DNA. The sample yields fewer than 120,000 clones; approximately 90% were counted once. In total, the top ten clones hold roughly 15% of the sample.

This TCR came from an adult who received the AZD1222 COVID-19 vaccine. The sequences come from peripheral blood, collected 28 days after the second AZD1222 dose. Recombination linked TRBV6-1 to TRBJ2-7, and 9 junction bases match TRBD2. The DNA reads as follows: TGTGCCAGCAGTGAATCTTTTCTAGCGGGAACGTACGAGCAGTACTTC. This translates into CASSESFLAGTYEQYF.